Sequencing of this TCR beta chain was carried out in a study of graft-versus-host responses after intestinal transplantation. Germline V gene data show CDR1 as SGHRS and CDR2 as YFSETQ. V gave up 4 bases and J gave up 0 bases; unmatched junction bases: 10. The CDR3 is made up of 18 amino acids. Some clones are missing from TCRdb's copy, which holds only in-frame ones; the method was immunoSEQ multiplex PCR. This sample carries more than 70,000 clones, 90% of them seen once, and the ten largest clones take less than 0.12%. Regarding this clone: Its antigen is still unknown.

The sample consisted of unstimulated CD4+ T cells sorted from spleen or lymph node cells, taken before intestinal transplant. This receptor was taken from a human donor who received an intestinal transplant. V usage is TRBV5-1 and J usage is TRBJ2-6, with 7 nucleotides matching TRBD1. CDR3 nucleotides: TGCGCCAGCAGCCTATCCGGGACAGCGAGCTCTGGGGCCAACGTCCTGACTTTC. Protein product: CASSLSGTASSGANVLTF.